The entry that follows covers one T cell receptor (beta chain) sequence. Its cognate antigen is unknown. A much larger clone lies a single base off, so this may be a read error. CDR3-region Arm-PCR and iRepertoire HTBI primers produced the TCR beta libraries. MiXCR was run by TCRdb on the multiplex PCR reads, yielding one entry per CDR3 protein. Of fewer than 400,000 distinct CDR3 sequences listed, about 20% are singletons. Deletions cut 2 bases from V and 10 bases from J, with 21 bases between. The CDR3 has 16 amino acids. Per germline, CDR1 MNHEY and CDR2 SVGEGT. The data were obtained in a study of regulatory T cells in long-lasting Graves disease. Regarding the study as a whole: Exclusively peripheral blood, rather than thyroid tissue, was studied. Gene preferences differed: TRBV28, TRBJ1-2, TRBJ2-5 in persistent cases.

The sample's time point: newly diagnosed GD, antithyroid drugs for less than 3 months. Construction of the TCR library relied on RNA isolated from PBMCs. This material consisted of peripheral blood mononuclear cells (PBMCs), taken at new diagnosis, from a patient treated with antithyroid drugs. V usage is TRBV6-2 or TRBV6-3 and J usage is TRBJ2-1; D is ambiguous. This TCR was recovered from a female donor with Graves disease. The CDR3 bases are TGTGCCAGCAGTTACCCCCTTAGCTCCCCATCCTACGAGCAGTTCTTC. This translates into CASSYPLSSPSYEQFF.